A single count supports the clone carrying this T cell receptor (beta chain). The sample originates from a study of shared clonotypes between healthy human individuals. It was CD45RO-negative cells, positively selected for CCR7, that made up naive CD8 cells, with terminally differentiated effector memory CD45RA+ cells excluded. Deep-level settings were used for running the assay. TCRdb's copy holds only in-frame clones and misses some; the assay was immunoSEQ multiplex PCR. The table includes some 2 million clones, 85% to 95% detected once. J was trimmed by 4 bases and V by 3 bases; bases with no gene match: 6. Per germline, CDR1 SGHDT and CDR2 YYEEEE. This CDR3 has 14 residues.

The receptor's source is a man between 18 and 35 years old in good health. This chain joins TRBV5-6 and TRBJ1-1, with 7 positions matching TRBD1. The specimen sequenced was naive CD8+ T cells sorted from blood. The DNA of the CDR3 is TGTGCCAGCAGCTGGACAGGTTTGGGCACTGAAGCTTTCTTT. Translated: CASSWTGLGTEAFF.